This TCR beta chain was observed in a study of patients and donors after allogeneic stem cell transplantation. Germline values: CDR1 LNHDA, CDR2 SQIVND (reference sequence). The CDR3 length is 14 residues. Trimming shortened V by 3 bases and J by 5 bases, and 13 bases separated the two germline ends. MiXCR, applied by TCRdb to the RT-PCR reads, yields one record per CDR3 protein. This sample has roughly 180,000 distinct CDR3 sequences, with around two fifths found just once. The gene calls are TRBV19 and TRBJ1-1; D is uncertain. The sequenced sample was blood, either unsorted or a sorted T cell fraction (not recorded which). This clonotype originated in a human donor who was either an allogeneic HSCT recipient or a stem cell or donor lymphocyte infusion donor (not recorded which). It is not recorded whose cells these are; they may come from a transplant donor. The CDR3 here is CASSITRDSTEAFF. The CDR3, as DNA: TGTGCCAGTAGTATTACGAGGGATTCTACTGAAGCTTTCTTT.